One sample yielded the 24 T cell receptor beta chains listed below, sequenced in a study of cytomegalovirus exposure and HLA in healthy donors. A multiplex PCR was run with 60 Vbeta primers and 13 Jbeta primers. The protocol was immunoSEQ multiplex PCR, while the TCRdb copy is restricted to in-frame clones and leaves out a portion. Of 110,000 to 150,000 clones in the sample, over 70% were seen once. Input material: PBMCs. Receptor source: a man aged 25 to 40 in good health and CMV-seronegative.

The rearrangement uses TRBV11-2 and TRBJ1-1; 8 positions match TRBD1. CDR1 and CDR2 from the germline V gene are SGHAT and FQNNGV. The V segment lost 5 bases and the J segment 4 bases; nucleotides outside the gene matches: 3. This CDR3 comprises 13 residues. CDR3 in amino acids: CASSRDRTTEAFF. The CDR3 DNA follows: TGTGCCAGCAGCCGGGACAGGACCACTGAAGCTTTCTTT.

Here the CDR3 reads CASSSPAGATNTGELFF. Written as DNA, the CDR3 is TGTGCCAGCAGTTCCCCCGCCGGAGCCACGAACACCGGGGAGCTGTTTTTT. The chain couples TRBV28 to TRBJ2-2; D is unresolved. Trimming shortened V by 4 bases and J by 0 bases, and 15 bases separated the two germline ends. Looked up from germline, CDR1 is MDHEN and CDR2 is SYDVKM. CDR3 length: 17 residues.

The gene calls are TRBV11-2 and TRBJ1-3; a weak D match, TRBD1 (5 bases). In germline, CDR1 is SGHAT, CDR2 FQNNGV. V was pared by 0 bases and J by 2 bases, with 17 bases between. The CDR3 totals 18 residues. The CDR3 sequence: CASSLDLAFSRAGNTIYF. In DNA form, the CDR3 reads TGTGCCAGCAGCTTAGATCTTGCATTCTCCAGGGCTGGAAACACCATATATTTT.

The CDR3 loop reads CASTRGGSGQPQHF. CDR3 DNA sequence: TGTGCCAGCACCCGCGGGGGTTCTGGACAGCCCCAGCATTTT. This chain uses TRBV6-1 with TRBJ1-5, with D perhaps matching TRBD1 (5 bases). The CDR3 length is 14 residues. Trimming cost V 7 bases and J 7 bases, with 17 bases left between them. Germline V gene sequence: CDR1 MNHNS, CDR2 SASEGT.

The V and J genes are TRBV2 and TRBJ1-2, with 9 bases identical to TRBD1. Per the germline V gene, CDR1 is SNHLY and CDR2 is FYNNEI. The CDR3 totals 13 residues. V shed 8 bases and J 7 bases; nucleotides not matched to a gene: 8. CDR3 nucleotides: TGTGCCAGCCATTCCGGGACAGGGAGTGGCTACACCTTC. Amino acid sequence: CASHSGTGSGYTF.

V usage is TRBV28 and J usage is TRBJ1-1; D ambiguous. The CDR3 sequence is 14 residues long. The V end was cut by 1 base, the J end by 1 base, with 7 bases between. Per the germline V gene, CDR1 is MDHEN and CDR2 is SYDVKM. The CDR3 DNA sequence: TGTGCCAGCAGTTTATCACTCTCGAACACTGAAGCTTTCTTT. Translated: CASSLSLSNTEAFF.

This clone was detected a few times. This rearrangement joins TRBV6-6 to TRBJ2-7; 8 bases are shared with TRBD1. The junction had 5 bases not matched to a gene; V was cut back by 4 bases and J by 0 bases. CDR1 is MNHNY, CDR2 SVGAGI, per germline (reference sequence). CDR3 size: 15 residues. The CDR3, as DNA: TGTGCCAGCAGTTGGACAGGGTCGGCCTCCTACGAGCAGTACTTC. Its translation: CASSWTGSASYEQYF.

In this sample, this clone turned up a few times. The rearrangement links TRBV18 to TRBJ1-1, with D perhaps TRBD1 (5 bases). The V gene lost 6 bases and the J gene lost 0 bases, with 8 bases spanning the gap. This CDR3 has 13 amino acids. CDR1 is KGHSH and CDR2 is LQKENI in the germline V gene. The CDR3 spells CASSPGVNTEAFF. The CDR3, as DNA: TGTGCCAGCTCCCCGGGGGTGAACACTGAAGCTTTCTTT.

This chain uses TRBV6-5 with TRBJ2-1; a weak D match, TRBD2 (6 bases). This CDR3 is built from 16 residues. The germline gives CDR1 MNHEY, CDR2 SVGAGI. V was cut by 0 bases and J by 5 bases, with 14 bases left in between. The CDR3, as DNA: TGTGCCAGCAGTTACTCGGAGGGGACCGCGGACAATGAGCAGTTCTTC. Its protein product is CASSYSEGTADNEQFF.

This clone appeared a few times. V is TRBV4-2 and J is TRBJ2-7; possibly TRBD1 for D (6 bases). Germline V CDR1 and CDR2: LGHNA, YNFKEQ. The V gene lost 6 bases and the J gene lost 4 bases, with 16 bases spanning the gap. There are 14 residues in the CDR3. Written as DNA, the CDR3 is TGTGCCAGCAGTCGGGACATCCTCGGTTACGAGCAGTACTTC. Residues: CASSRDILGYEQYF.

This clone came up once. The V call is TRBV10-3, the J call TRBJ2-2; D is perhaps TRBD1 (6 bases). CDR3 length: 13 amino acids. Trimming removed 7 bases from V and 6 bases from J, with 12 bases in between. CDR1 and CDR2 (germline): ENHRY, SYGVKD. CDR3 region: CAIKGQFAGELFF. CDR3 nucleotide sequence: TGTGCCATCAAGGGACAATTCGCCGGGGAGCTGTTTTTT.

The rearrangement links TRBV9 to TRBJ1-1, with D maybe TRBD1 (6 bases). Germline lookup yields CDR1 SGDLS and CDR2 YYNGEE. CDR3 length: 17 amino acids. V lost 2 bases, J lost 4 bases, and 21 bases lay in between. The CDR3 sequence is CASSVVEGGWGPTEAFF. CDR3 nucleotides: TGTGCCAGCAGCGTTGTGGAAGGGGGATGGGGGCCCACTGAAGCTTTCTTT.

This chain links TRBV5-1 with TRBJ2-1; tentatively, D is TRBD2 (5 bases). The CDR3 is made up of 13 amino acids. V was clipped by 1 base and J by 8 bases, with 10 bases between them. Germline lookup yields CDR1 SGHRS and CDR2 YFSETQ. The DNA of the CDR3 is TGCGCCAGCAGCTTGTGGGAGCCCTATGAGCAGTTCTTC. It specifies CASSLWEPYEQFF.

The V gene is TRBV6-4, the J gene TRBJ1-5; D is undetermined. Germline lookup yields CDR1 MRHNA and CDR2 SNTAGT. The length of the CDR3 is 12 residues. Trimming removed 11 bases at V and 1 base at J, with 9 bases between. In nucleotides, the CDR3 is TGTGCCCCACTGCGAAGCAATCAGCCCCAGCATTTT. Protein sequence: CAPLRSNQPQHF.

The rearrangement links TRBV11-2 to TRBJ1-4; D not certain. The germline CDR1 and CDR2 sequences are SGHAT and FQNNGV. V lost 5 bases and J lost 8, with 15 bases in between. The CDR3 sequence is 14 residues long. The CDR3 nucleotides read TGTGCCAGCAGCCCCGGACTGAAGGCGGAAAAACTGTTTTTT. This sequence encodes CASSPGLKAEKLFF.

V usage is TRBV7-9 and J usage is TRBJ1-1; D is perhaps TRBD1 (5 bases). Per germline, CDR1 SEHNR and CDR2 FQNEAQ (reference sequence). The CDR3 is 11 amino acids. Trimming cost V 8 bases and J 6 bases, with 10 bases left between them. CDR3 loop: CASGGLPEAFF. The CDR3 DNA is TGTGCCAGCGGGGGGTTGCCTGAAGCTTTCTTT. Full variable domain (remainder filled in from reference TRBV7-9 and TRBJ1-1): DTGVSQNPRHKITKRGQNVTFRCDPISEHNRLYWYRQTLGQGPEFLTYFQNEAQLEKSRLLSDRFSAERPKGSFSTLEIQRTEQGDSAMYLCASGGLPEAFFGQGTRLTVV.

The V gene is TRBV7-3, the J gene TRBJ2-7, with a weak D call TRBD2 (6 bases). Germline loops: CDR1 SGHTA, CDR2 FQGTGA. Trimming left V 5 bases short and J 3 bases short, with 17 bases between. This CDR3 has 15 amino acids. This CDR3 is CASSLVGGPIYEQYF. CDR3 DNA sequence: TGTGCCAGCAGCCTTGTCGGGGGACCTATCTACGAGCAGTACTTC.

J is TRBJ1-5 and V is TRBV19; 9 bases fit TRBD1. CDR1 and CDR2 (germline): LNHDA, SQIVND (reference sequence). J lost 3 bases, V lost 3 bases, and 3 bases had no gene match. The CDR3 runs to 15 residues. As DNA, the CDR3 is TGTGCCAGTAGTATGACAGGGGGTAACAATCAGCCCCAGCATTTT. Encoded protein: CASSMTGGNNQPQHF.

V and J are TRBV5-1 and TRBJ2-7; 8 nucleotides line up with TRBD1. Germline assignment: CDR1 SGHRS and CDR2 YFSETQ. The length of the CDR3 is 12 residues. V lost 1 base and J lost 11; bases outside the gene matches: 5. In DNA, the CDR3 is TGCGCCAGCAGCTTGCCACAGGGGGAGGAGTACTTC. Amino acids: CASSLPQGEEYF.

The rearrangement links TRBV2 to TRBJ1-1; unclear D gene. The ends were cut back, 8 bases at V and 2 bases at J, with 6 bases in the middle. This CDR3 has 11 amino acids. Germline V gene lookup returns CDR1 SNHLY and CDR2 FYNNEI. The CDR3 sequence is CASALNTEAFF. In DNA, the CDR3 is TGTGCCAGCGCGCTAAACACTGAAGCTTTCTTT.

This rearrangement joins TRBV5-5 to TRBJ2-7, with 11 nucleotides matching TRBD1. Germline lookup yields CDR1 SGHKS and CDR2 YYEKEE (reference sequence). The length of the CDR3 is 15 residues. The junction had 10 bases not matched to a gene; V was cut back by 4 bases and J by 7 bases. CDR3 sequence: CASSQRGGQGVEQYF. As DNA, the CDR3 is TGTGCCAGCAGCCAAAGGGGGGGACAGGGGGTAGAGCAGTACTTC.

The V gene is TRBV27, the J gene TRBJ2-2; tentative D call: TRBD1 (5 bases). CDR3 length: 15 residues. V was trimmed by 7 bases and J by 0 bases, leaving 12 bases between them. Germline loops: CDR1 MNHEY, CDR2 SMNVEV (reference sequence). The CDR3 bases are TGTGCCAGCACCCTGGGGCGGCCGAACACCGGGGAGCTGTTTTTT. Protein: CASTLGRPNTGELFF.

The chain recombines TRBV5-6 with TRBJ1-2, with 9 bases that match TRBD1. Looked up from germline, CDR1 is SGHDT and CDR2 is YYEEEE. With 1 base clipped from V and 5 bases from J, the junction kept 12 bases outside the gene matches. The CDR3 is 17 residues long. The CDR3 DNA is TGTGCCAGCAGCTTGAGGACCACAGGGGGCACCTGGTATGGCTACACCTTC. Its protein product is CASSLRTTGGTWYGYTF.

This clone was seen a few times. The CDR3 bases are TGTGCCTGGAGTAGGGGAGGGGAAGAGACCCAGTACTTC. Translation gives CAWSRGGEETQYF. The chain combines TRBV30 with TRBJ2-5, with 7 bases identical to TRBD2. Germline lookup yields CDR1 GTSNPN and CDR2 SVGIG (reference sequence). This CDR3 contains 13 residues. With V trimmed by 2 bases and J by 3 bases, 3 bases remained unmatched.